This TCR beta chain is drawn from a study of T cell responses to AZD1222 COVID-19 vaccine. General study findings and limits: Repertoire sampling happened only post peak T cell response. Baseline antibody screening turned up just six seropositive AZD1222 recipients. White British donors predominated, females outnumbered males, and clonal diversity was possibly underestimated.

A note on this clone: Its antigen is currently unknown.

Assay used: immunoSEQ multiplex PCR; TCRdb lists only in-frame clones, some missing. The sample includes approximately 28,000 clones, approximately 88% of them seen just once. The sequencing here drew on peripheral blood, taken 28 days after the second AZD1222 dose. This sequence was found in an adult who received the AZD1222 COVID-19 vaccine.

Here the CDR3 reads CASHTGSEQFF. The DNA for the CDR3 is TGTGCCAGCCACACGGGCAGCGAGCAGTTCTTC. The chain recombines TRBV6-5 with TRBJ2-1; D gene uncertain. Per the germline V gene, CDR1 is MNHEY and CDR2 is SVGAGI. CDR3 length equals 11 residues. V lost 8 bases to trimming and J lost 10 bases, with 12 bases between them.